This T cell receptor (beta chain) is drawn from a study of T cell repertoires in cytomegalovirus infection. Study-level information: Public TCR beta signature analysis indicated the presence of both CMV infection and matching HLA type.

Study-level points and caveats: HLA-C-restricted CMV-specific TCR beta clonotypes were dominant in the ex vivo response. Accumulated public TCR beta family frequency recognized individuals carrying CMV together with the relevant HLA.

TCRdb re-analysed the reads in MiXCR, keeping a single row per CDR3 protein. The sample lists 290,000 or so distinct CDR3 sequences, roughly 23% occurring once. The CDR3 is made up of 13 amino acids. Germline values: CDR1 MGHDK, CDR2 SYGVNS. With 7 bases removed from V and 3 bases from J, the gap between germline ends came to 9 bases. This clonotype was detected many times. Antigen: not known. The chain is built from TRBV25-1 and TRBJ2-2; D tentatively reads TRBD1 or TRBD2 (5 bases each). The sequence came from a human donor in good health (CMV status not recorded). Some clones in this sample may be carry-over from other donors' samples. The sample was PBMCs. CDR3 region: CASTGTYTGELFF. Written as DNA, the CDR3 is TGTGCCAGCACTGGGACGTACACCGGGGAGCTGTTTTTT.